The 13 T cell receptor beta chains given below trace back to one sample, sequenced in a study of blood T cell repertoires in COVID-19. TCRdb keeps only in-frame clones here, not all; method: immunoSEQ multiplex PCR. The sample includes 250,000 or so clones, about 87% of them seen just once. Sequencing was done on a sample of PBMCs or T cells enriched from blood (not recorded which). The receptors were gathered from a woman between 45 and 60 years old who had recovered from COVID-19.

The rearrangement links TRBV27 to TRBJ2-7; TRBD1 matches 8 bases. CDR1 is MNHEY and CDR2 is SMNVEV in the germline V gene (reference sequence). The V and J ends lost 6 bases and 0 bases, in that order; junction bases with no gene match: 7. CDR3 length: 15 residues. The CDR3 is CASRPDRAGSYEQYF. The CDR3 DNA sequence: TGTGCCAGCAGGCCGGACAGGGCCGGCTCCTACGAGCAGTACTTC.

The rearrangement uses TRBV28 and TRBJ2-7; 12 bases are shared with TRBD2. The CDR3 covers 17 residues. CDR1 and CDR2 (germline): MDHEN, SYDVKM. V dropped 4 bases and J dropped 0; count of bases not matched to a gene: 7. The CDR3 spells CASSSKILAGGSYEQYF. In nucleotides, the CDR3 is TGTGCCAGCAGTTCGAAAATACTAGCGGGAGGCTCCTACGAGCAGTACTTC.

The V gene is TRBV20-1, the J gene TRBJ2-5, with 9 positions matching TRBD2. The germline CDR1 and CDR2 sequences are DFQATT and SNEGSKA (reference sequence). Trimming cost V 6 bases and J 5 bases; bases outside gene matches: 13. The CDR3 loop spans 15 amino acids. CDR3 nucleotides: TGCAGTGCCAGTCACCGTCTAGCGGGAATGGAGACCCAGTACTTC. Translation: CSASHRLAGMETQYF.

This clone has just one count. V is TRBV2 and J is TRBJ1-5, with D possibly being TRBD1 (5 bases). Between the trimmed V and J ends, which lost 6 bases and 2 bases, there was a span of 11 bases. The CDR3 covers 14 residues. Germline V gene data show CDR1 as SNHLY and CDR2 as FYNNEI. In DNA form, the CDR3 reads TGTGCCAGCAGGCAGGGCGTTGGCAATCAGCCCCAGCATTTT. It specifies CASRQGVGNQPQHF.

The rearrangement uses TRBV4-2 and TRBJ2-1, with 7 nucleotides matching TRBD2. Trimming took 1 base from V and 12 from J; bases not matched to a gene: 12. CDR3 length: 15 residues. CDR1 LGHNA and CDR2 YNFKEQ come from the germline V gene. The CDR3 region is CASSQGTSEGPRQFF. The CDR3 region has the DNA TGTGCCAGCAGCCAAGGGACTAGTGAGGGGCCGCGGCAGTTCTTC.

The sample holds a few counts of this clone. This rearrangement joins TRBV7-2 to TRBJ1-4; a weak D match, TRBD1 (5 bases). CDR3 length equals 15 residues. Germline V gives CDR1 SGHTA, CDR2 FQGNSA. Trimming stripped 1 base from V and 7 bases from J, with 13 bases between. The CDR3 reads CASSLGVGGVEKLFF. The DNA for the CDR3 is TGTGCCAGCAGCTTAGGTGTCGGAGGGGTTGAAAAACTGTTTTTT.

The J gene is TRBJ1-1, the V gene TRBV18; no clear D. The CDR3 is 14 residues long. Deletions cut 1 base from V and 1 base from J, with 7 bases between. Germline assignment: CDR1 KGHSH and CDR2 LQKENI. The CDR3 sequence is CASSPLAANTEAFF. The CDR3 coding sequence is TGTGCCAGCTCACCACTTGCGGCGAACACTGAAGCTTTCTTT.

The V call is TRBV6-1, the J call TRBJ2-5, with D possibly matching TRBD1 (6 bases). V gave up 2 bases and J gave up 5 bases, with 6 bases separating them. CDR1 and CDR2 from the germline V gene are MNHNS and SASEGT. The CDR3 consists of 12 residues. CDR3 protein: CASSEQGETQYF. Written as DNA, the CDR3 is TGTGCCAGCAGTGAACAGGGGGAGACCCAGTACTTC.

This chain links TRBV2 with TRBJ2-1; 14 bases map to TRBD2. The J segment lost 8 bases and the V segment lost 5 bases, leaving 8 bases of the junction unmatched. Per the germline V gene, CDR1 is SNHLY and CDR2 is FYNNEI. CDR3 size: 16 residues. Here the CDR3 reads CASSKGTSGRIDEQFF. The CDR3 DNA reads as TGTGCCAGCAGTAAAGGGACTAGCGGGAGAATTGATGAGCAGTTCTTC.

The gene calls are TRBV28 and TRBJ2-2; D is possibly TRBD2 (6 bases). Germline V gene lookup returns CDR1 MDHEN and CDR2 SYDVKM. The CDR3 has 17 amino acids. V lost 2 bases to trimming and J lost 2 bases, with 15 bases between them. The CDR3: CASSLEAWGTNTGELFF. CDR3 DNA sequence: TGTGCCAGCAGTTTAGAGGCGTGGGGGACTAACACCGGGGAGCTGTTTTTT.

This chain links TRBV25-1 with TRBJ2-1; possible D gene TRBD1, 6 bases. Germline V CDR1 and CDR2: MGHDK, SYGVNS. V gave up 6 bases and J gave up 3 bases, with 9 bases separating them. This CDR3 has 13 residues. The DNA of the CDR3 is TGTGCCAGCAGGGACAGCTACTACAATGAGCAGTTCTTC. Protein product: CASRDSYYNEQFF.

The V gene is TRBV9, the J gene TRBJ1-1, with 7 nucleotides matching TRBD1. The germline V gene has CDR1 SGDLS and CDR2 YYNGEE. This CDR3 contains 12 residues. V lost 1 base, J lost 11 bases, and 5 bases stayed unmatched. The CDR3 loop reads CASSVRQGWAFF. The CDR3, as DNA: TGTGCCAGCAGCGTAAGACAGGGCTGGGCTTTCTTT.

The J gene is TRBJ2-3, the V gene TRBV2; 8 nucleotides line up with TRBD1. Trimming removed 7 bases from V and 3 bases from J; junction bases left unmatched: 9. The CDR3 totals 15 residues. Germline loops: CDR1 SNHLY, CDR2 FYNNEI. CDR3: CASMRQGQRTDTQYF. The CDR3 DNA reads TGTGCCAGCATGAGACAGGGGCAGAGGACAGATACGCAGTATTTT. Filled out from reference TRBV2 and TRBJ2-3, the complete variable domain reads EPEVTQTPSHQVTQMGQEVILRCVPISNHLYFYWYRQILGQKVEFLVSFYNNEISEKSEIFDDQFSVERPDGSNFTLKIRSTKLEDSAMYFCASMRQGQRTDTQYFGPGTRLTVL.